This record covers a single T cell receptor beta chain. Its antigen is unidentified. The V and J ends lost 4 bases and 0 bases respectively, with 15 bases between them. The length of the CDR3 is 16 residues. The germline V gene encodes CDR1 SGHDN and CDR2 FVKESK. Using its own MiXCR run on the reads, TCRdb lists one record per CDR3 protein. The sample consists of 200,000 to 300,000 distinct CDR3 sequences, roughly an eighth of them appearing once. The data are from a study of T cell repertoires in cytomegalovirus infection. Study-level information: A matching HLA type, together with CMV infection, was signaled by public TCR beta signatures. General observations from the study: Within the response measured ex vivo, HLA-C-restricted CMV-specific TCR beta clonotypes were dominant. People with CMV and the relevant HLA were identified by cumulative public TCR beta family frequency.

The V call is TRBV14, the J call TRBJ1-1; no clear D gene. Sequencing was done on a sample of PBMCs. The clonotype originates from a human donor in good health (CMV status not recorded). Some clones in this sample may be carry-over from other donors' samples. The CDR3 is CASSLNLAALNTEAFF. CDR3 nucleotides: TGTGCCAGCAGCCTAAACCTTGCGGCCTTGAACACTGAAGCTTTCTTT.